This T cell receptor (beta chain) was found in a study of lymphopenia after photon versus proton radiotherapy. The table came from immunoSEQ multiplex PCR; TCRdb's copy has only in-frame clones and leaves some out. The sample has fewer than 70,000 clones, 80% to 90% seen once; the top ten hold approximately 10%. Concerning this clone: Its antigen remains unidentified.

Looked up from germline, CDR1 is SGHTA and CDR2 is FQGNSA. This CDR3 is 17 amino acids long. Trimming shortened V by 1 base and J by 0 bases, and 13 bases separated the two germline ends. The study, taken as a whole, reports: Survival link was tested only in deceased patients; proton benefit remains a possibility. A bigger post-nadir fall in TCR diversity correlated inversely with survival time in deceased patients. Under photons, naive T cells and diversity fell while effector/memory populations rose. Post-nadir diversity loss with photons came from oligoclonal expansion, particularly CD8+ Temra cells.

V and J are TRBV7-2 and TRBJ2-1; D is ambiguous. This receptor was obtained from a man older than 75 with esophageal cancer. The sample here was peripheral blood, taken from a patient treated with proton-based radiotherapy. CDR3 bases: TGTGCCAGCAGCTTAGTTGTTGCGCCGAGCTCCTACAATGAGCAGTTCTTC. Translated, it gives CASSLVVAPSSYNEQFF.